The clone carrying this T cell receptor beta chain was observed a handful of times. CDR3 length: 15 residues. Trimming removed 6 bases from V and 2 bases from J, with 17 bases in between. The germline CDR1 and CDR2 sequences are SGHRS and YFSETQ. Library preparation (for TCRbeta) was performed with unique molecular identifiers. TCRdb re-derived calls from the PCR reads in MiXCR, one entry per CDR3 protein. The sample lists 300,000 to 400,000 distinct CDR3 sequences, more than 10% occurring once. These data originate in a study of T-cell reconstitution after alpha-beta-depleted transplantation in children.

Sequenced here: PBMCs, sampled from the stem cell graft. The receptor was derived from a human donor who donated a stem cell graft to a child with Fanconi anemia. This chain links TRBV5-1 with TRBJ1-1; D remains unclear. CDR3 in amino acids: CASTLLGSLNTEAFF. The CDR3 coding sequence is TGCGCCAGCACCCTCTTGGGGTCCCTCAACACTGAAGCTTTCTTT.